Shown below are 3 T cell receptor beta chains from a single sample sequenced in a study of identical twins. TCRdb re-called the 5' RACE reads through MiXCR, storing one row per CDR3 protein. The sample has 650,000 to 750,000 distinct CDR3 sequences; about 20% are singletons. These sequences were also reported in another study, on T cells expressing NK-cell markers.

The sample consisted of PBMCs. The receptors shown here come from a woman aged 18 to 35 in good health.

Only a few counts were recorded for this clonotype. This chain uses TRBV6-1 with TRBJ2-1; D is tentatively TRBD1 or TRBD2 (7 bases each). The V gene lost 5 bases and the J gene lost 10 bases, with 24 bases spanning the gap. The CDR3 covers 16 residues. CDR1 and CDR2 from the germline V gene are MNHNS and SASEGT. Written as DNA, the CDR3 is TGTGCCAGCAGTCCCGACAGGGCTAGCGGATTTAGAGAGCAGTTCTTC. Translating it yields CASSPDRASGFREQFF.

Only a few counts were recorded for this clonotype. The chain is built from TRBV29-1 and TRBJ2-1; D may be TRBD1 (5 bases). Trimming removed 2 bases from V and 5 bases from J, with 13 bases in between. The germline gives CDR1 SQVTM, CDR2 ANQGSEA. The CDR3 totals 14 residues. The CDR3 protein is CSVESRARNNEQFF. CDR3 DNA sequence: TGCAGCGTTGAAAGCAGGGCCCGGAACAATGAGCAGTTCTTC.

This clonotype was recorded at least ten times. The J gene is TRBJ2-7, the V gene TRBV29-1; 7 bases are shared with TRBD2. V lost 4 bases, J lost 0 bases, and 3 bases stayed unmatched. CDR1 is SQVTM and CDR2 is ANQGSEA in the germline V gene. The CDR3 covers 13 residues. CDR3 nucleotides: TGCAGCGTTGGGGGAGGGAGCTCCTACGAGCAGTACTTC. This codes for CSVGGGSSYEQYF.